Below, 23 T cell receptor beta chains from the same sample are listed, as sequenced in a study of blood T cell repertoires in COVID-19. Libraries were prepared by immunoSEQ multiplex PCR; TCRdb keeps only in-frame clonotypes and omits some of them. The repertoire consists of about 250,000 clones, with about 91% occurring once and the leading ten covering roughly 6.7%. The material sequenced was peripheral blood. All receptors come from a young woman with COVID-19, enrolled during active disease.

The chain links TRBV4-1 to TRBJ2-7; TRBD1 matches 8 bases. Germline V lookup: CDR1 MGHRA, CDR2 YSYEKL. This CDR3 spans 16 amino acids. Germline trimming cut 4 bases from V and 0 bases from J; bases unmatched to any gene: 8. CDR3 amino acids: CASSRGQGPSSYEQYF. CDR3 nucleotide sequence: TGCGCCAGCAGCCGAGGACAGGGACCGAGCTCCTACGAGCAGTACTTC.

This chain joins TRBV21-1 and TRBJ2-1; the DNA was not compared with TRBD2, the D call given in the table. TRBV21-1 is an annotated pseudogene. This CDR3 comprises 16 residues. For the CDR3, the DNA is TGTGCCAGCAGCAAATACGGGGGGGCGCCCTACAATGAGCAGTTCTTC. Its translation is CASSKYGGAPYNEQFF.

CDR3 amino acids: CASSPTGRLNTEAFF. The DNA for the CDR3 is TGTGCCAGCAGCCCGACAGGACGACTGAACACTGAAGCTTTCTTT. The chain combines TRBV7-2 with TRBJ1-1; TRBD1 might be the D (6 bases). The germline V and J ends were trimmed by 5 bases and 0 bases, with 13 bases remaining between them. The CDR3 length is 15 residues. Germline-derived CDR1 and CDR2 are SGHTA and FQGNSA.

The chain carries TRBV7-6 and TRBJ2-5, with 12 bases that match TRBD1. This CDR3 is 15 amino acids long. Germline trimming cut 5 bases from V and 4 bases from J; bases unmatched to any gene: 5. The germline CDR1 and CDR2 sequences are SGHVS and FNYEAQ. The DNA of the CDR3 is TGTGCCAGCAGCCCCGGGACAGGGGGCTTAGAGACCCAGTACTTC. Residues: CASSPGTGGLETQYF.

CDR3 loop: CASSQVVGEGTYEQYF. The CDR3 DNA is TGTGCCAGCAGCCAAGTGGTGGGGGAGGGTACCTACGAGCAGTACTTC. The chain recombines TRBV4-2 with TRBJ2-7; 7 bases line up with TRBD2. This CDR3 is 16 amino acids long. V shed 1 base and J 2 bases; nucleotides not matched to a gene: 8. Germline V CDR1 and CDR2: LGHNA, YNFKEQ.

The V and J genes are TRBV10-1 and TRBJ2-3; D remains unclear. CDR3 length equals 13 residues. Trimming shortened V by 1 base and J by 2 bases, and 4 bases separated the two germline ends. CDR1 is WNHNN, CDR2 SYGVQD, per germline (reference sequence). The CDR3 is CASSELITDTQYF. The CDR3 DNA is TGCGCCAGCAGTGAGTTAATCACAGATACGCAGTATTTT.

The rearrangement links TRBV7-2 to TRBJ1-6; D possibly corresponds to TRBD1 (5 bases). The germline V gene encodes CDR1 SGHTA and CDR2 FQGNSA. This CDR3 has 17 residues. Trimming stripped 6 bases from V and 2 bases from J, with 17 bases between. The CDR3 spells CASREGGAAPYNSPLHF. The CDR3 DNA reads as TGTGCCAGCAGGGAGGGAGGGGCCGCTCCCTATAATTCACCCCTCCACTTT.

This CDR3 reads CASSEDRWGDPEAFF. CDR3 DNA: TGTGCCAGCAGCGAGGACAGGTGGGGAGATCCTGAAGCTTTCTTT. The chain links TRBV5-4 to TRBJ1-1; 7 positions agree with TRBD1. The CDR3 is 15 amino acids. Germline values: CDR1 SGHNT, CDR2 YYREEE (reference sequence). Trimming removed 4 bases from V and 6 bases from J; junction bases left unmatched: 12.

This sequence joins TRBV24-1 and TRBJ2-3; 7 positions agree with TRBD1. This CDR3 comprises 16 residues. In germline, CDR1 is KGHDR, CDR2 SFDVKD. J lost 4 bases, V lost 3 bases, and 9 bases had no gene match. The CDR3 here is CATSDVTGVRADTQYF. The DNA of the CDR3 is TGTGCCACCAGTGATGTTACAGGGGTACGGGCAGATACGCAGTATTTT.

The CDR3 loop reads CSAGLQNTEAFF. CDR3 nucleotides: TGCAGCGCTGGACTTCAGAACACTGAAGCTTTCTTT. The chain is built from TRBV29-1 and TRBJ1-1, with D hard to call. The V and J ends lost 7 bases and 1 base respectively, with 10 bases between them. This CDR3 has 12 residues. Germline assignment: CDR1 SQVTM and CDR2 ANQGSEA.

The rearrangement uses TRBV7-6 and TRBJ2-1; D remains unclear. CDR1 SGHVS and CDR2 FNYEAQ come from the germline V gene. The length of the CDR3 is 13 residues. The V end was cut by 3 bases, the J end by 5 bases, with 8 bases between. The chain's CDR3 is CASSLGRNNEQFF. The CDR3 DNA is TGTGCCAGCAGCTTGGGCAGAAACAATGAGCAGTTCTTC.

V is TRBV11-2 and J is TRBJ2-2; 7 bases match TRBD1. Germline-derived CDR1 and CDR2 are SGHAT and FQNNGV. V lost 4 bases, J lost 6 bases, and 5 bases stayed unmatched. The CDR3 covers 14 residues. CDR3 in amino acids: CASSSPQGAGELFF. The CDR3, as DNA: TGTGCCAGCAGCTCCCCGCAGGGGGCCGGGGAGCTGTTTTTT. The whole variable domain, remainder taken from reference TRBV11-2 and TRBJ2-2, is EAGVAQSPRYKIIEKRQSVAFWCNPISGHATLYWYQQILGQGPKLLIQFQNNGVVDDSQLPKDRFSAERLKGVDSTLKIQPAKLEDSAVYLCASSSPQGAGELFFGEGSRLTVL.

The chain combines TRBV4-2 with TRBJ2-3, with D unresolved. Germline V gene lookup returns CDR1 LGHNA and CDR2 YNFKEQ. The CDR3 is made up of 12 amino acids. Between the trimmed V and J ends, which lost 5 bases and 6 bases, there was a span of 9 bases. The chain's CDR3 is CASSVVGDTQYF. The DNA for the CDR3 is TGTGCCAGCAGCGTGGTGGGCGATACGCAGTATTTT.

The chain recombines TRBV5-1 with TRBJ1-6, with unresolved D. Trimming cost V 0 bases and J 9 bases, with 10 bases left between them. The length of the CDR3 is 14 residues. CDR1 is SGHRS and CDR2 is YFSETQ in the germline V gene. The CDR3 nucleotides read TGCGCCAGCAGCTTGGGGGTCGAGGGTTCACCCCTCCACTTT. Translation: CASSLGVEGSPLHF.

The chain links TRBV27 to TRBJ2-7, with D perhaps TRBD2 (6 bases). The V end lost 3 bases, the J end lost 5 bases, and 11 bases lay between the germline ends. The CDR3 is made up of 13 amino acids. Germline CDR1 is MNHEY and CDR2 is SMNVEV (reference sequence). CDR3 nucleotides: TGTGCCAGCAGTTTTAGGACTAACGACGAGCAGTACTTC. Its protein product is CASSFRTNDEQYF.

This clone came up a few times. The chain has TRBV7-8 and TRBJ1-1; 7 positions match TRBD1. This CDR3 has 12 amino acids. CDR1 and CDR2 (germline): SGHVS, FQNEAQ. Unmatched junction bases numbered 6, after V lost 3 bases and J lost 11 bases. The CDR3 DNA sequence: TGTGCCAGCAGCTTCTCCGGGACAGAGGCTTTCTTT. This encodes CASSFSGTEAFF.

This chain joins TRBV5-8 and TRBJ2-2, with TRBD1 as a possible D gene (5 bases). The CDR3 totals 15 residues. In germline, CDR1 is SGHTS, CDR2 YDEGEE. The V and J ends lost 4 bases and 5 bases respectively, with 15 bases between them. The CDR3 sequence is CASSPRVIGTGELFF. CDR3 coding DNA: TGTGCCAGCAGCCCCAGGGTGATAGGGACCGGGGAGCTGTTTTTT.

This clone was detected only once. The J gene is TRBJ1-1, the V gene TRBV5-5; D perhaps matches TRBD1 (6 bases). Trimming left V 5 bases short and J 2 bases short, with 13 bases between. This CDR3 spans 14 amino acids. CDR1 and CDR2 (germline): SGHKS, YYEKEE (reference sequence). The CDR3 sequence: CASSSRTANTEAFF. The CDR3 nucleotides read TGTGCCAGCAGTTCCAGGACAGCTAACACTGAAGCTTTCTTT.

This clone was detected once. The chain couples TRBV18 to TRBJ1-1; tentative D call: TRBD1 (5 bases). In germline, CDR1 is KGHSH, CDR2 LQKENI. The V and J ends lost 0 bases and 2 bases respectively, with 10 bases between them. This CDR3 spans 15 amino acids. In DNA, the CDR3 is TGTGCCAGCTCACCACCGCGGGACTTAAACACTGAAGCTTTCTTT. Protein: CASSPPRDLNTEAFF.

V usage is TRBV10-3 and J usage is TRBJ2-7; D remains ambiguous. Germline-derived CDR1 and CDR2 are ENHRY and SYGVKD. V lost 3 bases and J lost 7, with 7 bases in between. The CDR3 runs to 11 residues. Here the CDR3 reads CAISDRVEQYF. CDR3 DNA sequence: TGTGCCATCAGTGATCGTGTGGAGCAGTACTTC.

This clone was counted a single time. The CDR3 bases are TGTGCCAGCAGCTGGGGAAAGGGACTAGCGGGAGTCTACAATGAGCAGTTCTTC. Amino acid sequence: CASSWGKGLAGVYNEQFF. The chain carries TRBV5-4 and TRBJ2-1; 14 positions match TRBD2. Germline CDR1 SGHNT, CDR2 YYREEE (reference sequence). CDR3 size: 18 residues. Losses at the gene ends were 3 bases for V and 3 bases for J; bases not matched to a gene: 8.

The V and J genes are TRBV6-5 and TRBJ1-1; D is undetermined. Germline-derived CDR1 and CDR2 are MNHEY and SVGAGI. The length of the CDR3 is 13 residues. The V end lost 4 bases, the J end lost 1 base, and 7 bases lay between the germline ends. CDR3 sequence: CASSSTKNTEAFF. The CDR3 DNA follows: TGTGCCAGCAGTTCGACTAAGAACACTGAAGCTTTCTTT.

This chain uses TRBV4-1 with TRBJ2-5; TRBD2 agrees at 8 bases. J lost 0 bases, V lost 5 bases, and 5 bases had no gene match. Germline V gene data show CDR1 as MGHRA and CDR2 as YSYEKL. The CDR3 loop spans 15 amino acids. CDR3 protein: CASSDGRGYQETQYF. DNA of the CDR3: TGCGCCAGCAGCGACGGGAGGGGCTACCAAGAGACCCAGTACTTC.